This passage covers 21 T cell receptor beta chains from one sample sequenced in a study of blood T cell repertoires in COVID-19. Here immunoSEQ multiplex PCR was the method, and the copy in TCRdb shows in-frame clones only, minus some. The table has 330,000 or so clones, about nine tenths seen once; the top ten hold over 0.9%. Sample: PBMCs or T cells enriched from blood (not recorded which). All receptors come from a woman under 40 who had been exposed to COVID-19.

The genes are TRBV5-1 and TRBJ1-6, with a possible D match to TRBD1 (6 bases). V was shortened by 0 bases and J by 7 bases, with 14 bases between the two germline ends. Germline lookup yields CDR1 SGHRS and CDR2 YFSETQ. The CDR3 spans 16 residues. CDR3 sequence: CASSLESTQGNSPLHF. CDR3 DNA: TGCGCCAGCAGCTTGGAATCCACCCAGGGGAATTCACCCCTCCACTTT.

The chain carries TRBV5-1 and TRBJ2-7; maybe TRBD2 (5 bases). The length of the CDR3 is 15 residues. V shed 4 bases and J shed 0 bases, with 14 bases lying between them. Germline V gene lookup returns CDR1 SGHRS and CDR2 YFSETQ. CDR3 sequence (DNA): TGCGCCAGCAGCCCGTTCCCGGGGAGCTCCTACGAGCAGTACTTC. Residues: CASSPFPGSSYEQYF.

This clone was counted between two and nine times. This chain links TRBV5-1 with TRBJ1-3; D is ambiguous. The CDR3 runs to 15 residues. Trimming stripped 8 bases from V and 0 bases from J, with 15 bases between. Germline V CDR1 and CDR2: SGHRS, YFSETQ. CDR3: CASRSTTFSGNTIYF. Written as DNA, the CDR3 is TGCGCCAGTCGGAGTACCACGTTCTCTGGAAACACCATATATTTT.

On this clone itself: The junction and the germline gene differ at one end; a read error may be behind it. This chain connects TRBV29-1 to TRBJ2-1, with 11 bases matching TRBD2. The CDR3 is 14 residues long. Germline CDR1 SQVTM, CDR2 ANQGSEA. The DNA for the CDR3 is TGCAGCGTGGAAGGACTAGCGGGTTTGAATGAGCAGTTCTTC. Protein: CSVEGLAGLNEQFF.

V is TRBV23-1 and J is TRBJ1-4, with a weak D call TRBD1 (5 bases). TRBV23-1 is reported as an ORF; its role is uncertain. V was cut by 4 bases and J by 0 bases, with 24 bases left in between. This CDR3 comprises 20 residues. CDR3: CASSPYPNRPPAPTNEKLFF. In DNA, the CDR3 is TGCGCCAGCAGTCCGTATCCCAACAGGCCCCCTGCCCCAACTAATGAAAAACTGTTTTTT.

This clone was detected only once. The sample contains more than one DNA sequence encoding this CDR3. This chain uses TRBV10-3 with TRBJ2-7; no definite D call. V dropped 0 bases and J dropped 6 bases, with 6 bases sitting between them. This CDR3 comprises 12 residues. The germline V gene has CDR1 ENHRY and CDR2 SYGVKD. CDR3 region: CAISESTGEQYF. CDR3 nucleotide sequence: TGTGCCATCAGTGAGTCGACGGGCGAGCAGTACTTC.

This sequence joins TRBV11-3 and TRBJ1-3; D ambiguous. Germline CDR1 SGHNT, CDR2 YENEEA. The CDR3 contains 13 residues. The germline V and J ends were trimmed by 1 base and 4 bases, with 5 bases remaining between them. Written as DNA, the CDR3 is TGTGCCAGCAGCTTAGCCCCGGGAAACACCATATATTTT. This encodes CASSLAPGNTIYF.

The chain couples TRBV28 to TRBJ2-1, with 8 bases lining up with TRBD2. This CDR3 comprises 14 residues. Trimming removed 5 bases from V and 7 bases from J; junction bases left unmatched: 7. Germline V gives CDR1 MDHEN, CDR2 SYDVKM. CDR3 nucleotide sequence: TGTGCCAGCAGTCTAGCGGGTGAACTGAATGAGCAGTTCTTC. This sequence encodes CASSLAGELNEQFF.

The V and J genes are TRBV5-1 and TRBJ1-6, with D possibly matching TRBD1 (6 bases). V lost 7 bases and J 10 bases, leaving 18 bases between the germline ends. Germline V gene data show CDR1 as SGHRS and CDR2 as YFSETQ. The CDR3 sequence is 14 residues long. DNA for the CDR3: TGCGCCAGCCGAGAACAGGGCGTAGGGTCACCCCTCCACTTT. Protein sequence: CASREQGVGSPLHF.

The chain uses TRBV27 and TRBJ2-7, with 11 bases that match TRBD2. Germline CDR1 and CDR2: MNHEY and SMNVEV (reference sequence). V trimming: 3 bases; J trimming: 2 bases; junction bases outside the gene matches: 3. The CDR3 runs 15 residues. The CDR3 DNA reads TGTGCCAGCAGTTTTGGACTAGCGGGCCCCTACGAGCAGTACTTC. Translated, it gives CASSFGLAGPYEQYF.

The chain carries TRBV3-1 (or the pseudogene TRBV3-2) and TRBJ2-2; 10 positions agree with TRBD1. The CDR3 contains 14 residues. Germline CDR1 is LGHDT and CDR2 is YNNKEL (reference sequence). The J segment lost 5 bases and the V segment lost 4 bases, leaving 1 base of the junction unmatched. The CDR3 reads CASSPGQGTGELFF. CDR3 sequence (DNA): TGTGCCAGCAGCCCGGGACAGGGGACCGGGGAGCTGTTTTTT.

The chain has TRBV5-1 and TRBJ2-7, with TRBD2 as a possible D gene (6 bases). Germline V gives CDR1 SGHRS, CDR2 YFSETQ. Trimming removed 7 bases from V and 0 bases from J, with 17 bases in between. The CDR3 spans 15 residues. Written as DNA, the CDR3 is TGCGCCAGCCGCCCCGCGGTAGCGGACTCCTACGAGCAGTACTTC. Translated, it gives CASRPAVADSYEQYF.

This chain uses TRBV27 with TRBJ2-6; a possible D gene is TRBD2 (6 bases). The germline V and J ends were trimmed by 4 bases and 0 bases, with 13 bases remaining between them. The CDR3 covers 17 residues. Germline V gene sequence: CDR1 MNHEY, CDR2 SMNVEV (reference sequence). The CDR3 is CASSSLRGNSGANVLTF. CDR3 coding DNA: TGTGCCAGCAGTTCCCTCCGGGGGAACTCTGGGGCCAACGTCCTGACTTTC. Complete variable domain (other parts from reference TRBV27 and TRBJ2-6): EAQVTQNPRYLITVTGKKLTVTCSQNMNHEYMSWYRQDPGLGLRQIYYSMNVEVTDKGDVPEGYKVSRKEKRNFPLILESPSPNQTSLYFCASSSLRGNSGANVLTFGAGSRLTVL.

J is TRBJ2-2 and V is TRBV5-6; 10 bases fit TRBD2. The CDR3 has 17 amino acids. The V segment lost 2 bases and the J segment 3 bases; nucleotides outside the gene matches: 7. The V gene's germline CDR1 is SGHDT and CDR2 YYEEEE. Here the CDR3 reads CASSFWGLAGDTGELFF. The CDR3 DNA sequence: TGTGCCAGCAGCTTCTGGGGGCTAGCGGGAGACACCGGGGAGCTGTTTTTT. The variable domain in full, with the rest retrieved from reference TRBV5-6 and TRBJ2-2, is DAGVTQSPTHLIKTRGQQVTLRCSPKSGHDTVSWYQQALGQGPQFIFQYYEEEERQRGNFPDRFSGHQFPNYSSELNVNALLLGDSALYLCASSFWGLAGDTGELFFGEGSRLTVL.

The genes are TRBV7-9 and TRBJ1-1; D uncertain. Germline CDR1 is SEHNR and CDR2 is FQNEAQ (reference sequence). Trimming pared 3 bases from V and 10 bases from J, leaving 21 bases between. The CDR3 is 15 amino acids. CDR3 protein: CASSFLFGPTPGAFF. In DNA, the CDR3 is TGTGCCAGCAGCTTCCTCTTTGGGCCGACCCCAGGAGCTTTCTTT.

The chain recombines TRBV19 with TRBJ2-2, with 11 bases aligning to TRBD1. The CDR3 totals 16 residues. V lost 5 bases and J lost 3; bases outside the gene matches: 5. Germline V lookup: CDR1 LNHDA, CDR2 SQIVND (reference sequence). The CDR3 DNA follows: TGTGCCAGTAGTCCCGGACAGGGGGCCTACACCGGGGAGCTGTTTTTT. It yields the protein CASSPGQGAYTGELFF.

This clone was found a few times. This chain joins TRBV29-1 and TRBJ2-5, with D maybe TRBD1 (6 bases). The CDR3 consists of 13 residues. CDR1 is SQVTM, CDR2 ANQGSEA, per germline. The V and J ends lost 4 bases and 7 bases respectively, with 16 bases between them. The CDR3 DNA reads as TGCAGCGTTGGGGTGGGGGCGTTGGGGACCCAGTACTTC. Translation gives CSVGVGALGTQYF. Full variable domain (rest looked up from reference TRBV29-1 and TRBJ2-5): SAVISQKPSRDICQRGTSLTIQCQVDSQVTMMFWYRQQPGQSLTLIATANQGSEATYESGFVIDKFPISRPNLTFSTLTVSNMSPEDSSIYLCSVGVGALGTQYFGPGTRLLVL.

This chain links TRBV18 with TRBJ2-1; a possible D gene is TRBD2 (6 bases). Trimming pared 3 bases from V and 3 bases from J, leaving 9 bases between. The germline CDR1 and CDR2 sequences are KGHSH and LQKENI. This CDR3 spans 14 amino acids. The CDR3, as DNA: TGTGCCAGCTCACCCGCCGGGAGCTACAATGAGCAGTTCTTC. The encoded protein is CASSPAGSYNEQFF.

The rearrangement joins TRBV18 to TRBJ1-1; no clear D. CDR3 length: 14 residues. The germline CDR1 and CDR2 sequences are KGHSH and LQKENI. V was clipped by 0 bases and J by 11 bases, with 16 bases between them. The CDR3 region is CASSPPGFQERAFF. The CDR3 bases are TGTGCCAGCTCACCACCGGGCTTTCAAGAAAGGGCTTTCTTT.

The chain carries TRBV14 and TRBJ2-2; D possibly corresponds to TRBD1 (6 bases). Trimming shortened V by 4 bases and J by 7 bases, and 13 bases separated the two germline ends. Germline V gene data show CDR1 as SGHDN and CDR2 as FVKESK. The CDR3 runs 14 residues. Here the CDR3 reads CASSLRDTGGELFF. The CDR3 DNA reads TGTGCCAGCAGCCTCCGGGACACCGGCGGGGAGCTGTTTTTT.

This chain connects TRBV27 to TRBJ2-2; 12 positions agree with TRBD2. Per the germline V gene, CDR1 is MNHEY and CDR2 is SMNVEV (reference sequence). V was pared by 6 bases and J by 6 bases, with 20 bases of the junction left unmatched. This CDR3 spans 20 amino acids. The CDR3 loop reads CASSPAWPSGRARGAGELFF. The CDR3 nucleotides read TGTGCCAGCAGCCCCGCCTGGCCTAGCGGGAGGGCCCGAGGGGCCGGGGAGCTGTTTTTT.